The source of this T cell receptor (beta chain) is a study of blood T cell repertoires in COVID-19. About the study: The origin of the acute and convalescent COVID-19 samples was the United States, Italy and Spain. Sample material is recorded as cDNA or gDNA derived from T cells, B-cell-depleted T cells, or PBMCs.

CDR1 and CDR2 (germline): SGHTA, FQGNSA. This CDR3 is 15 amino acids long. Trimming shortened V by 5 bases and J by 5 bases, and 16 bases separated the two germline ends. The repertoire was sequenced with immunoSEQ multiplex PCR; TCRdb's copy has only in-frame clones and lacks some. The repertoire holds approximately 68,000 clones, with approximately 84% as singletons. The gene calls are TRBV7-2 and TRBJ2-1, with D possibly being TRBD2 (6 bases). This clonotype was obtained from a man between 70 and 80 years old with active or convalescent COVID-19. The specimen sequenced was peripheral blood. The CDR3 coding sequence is TGTGCCAGCAGCCCCAGTAGCGGAACCAACAATGAGCAGTTCTTC. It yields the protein CASSPSSGTNNEQFF.